This T cell receptor beta chain was sequenced in a study of T cell changes during pregnancy in multiple sclerosis. Here immunoSEQ multiplex PCR was the method, and the copy in TCRdb shows in-frame clones only, minus some. The sample lists tens of thousands of clones; approximately 88% were seen once. This clone has just a few counts. Germline trimming cut 0 bases from V and 7 bases from J; bases unmatched to any gene: 12. CDR1 and CDR2 (germline): MNHEY, SMNVEV (reference sequence). This CDR3 is built from 17 residues. V is TRBV27 and J is TRBJ1-2, with TRBD1 matching 9 bases. Sequencing was performed on CD8+ T cells from peripheral blood mononuclear cells, taken before pregnancy. The source of this sequence is a female donor with multiple sclerosis, enrolled in a pregnancy study. The CDR3 region is CASSLSTGQGNHLGYTF. CDR3 sequence (DNA): TGTGCCAGCAGTTTATCTACGGGACAGGGAAATCACCTTGGCTACACCTTC.